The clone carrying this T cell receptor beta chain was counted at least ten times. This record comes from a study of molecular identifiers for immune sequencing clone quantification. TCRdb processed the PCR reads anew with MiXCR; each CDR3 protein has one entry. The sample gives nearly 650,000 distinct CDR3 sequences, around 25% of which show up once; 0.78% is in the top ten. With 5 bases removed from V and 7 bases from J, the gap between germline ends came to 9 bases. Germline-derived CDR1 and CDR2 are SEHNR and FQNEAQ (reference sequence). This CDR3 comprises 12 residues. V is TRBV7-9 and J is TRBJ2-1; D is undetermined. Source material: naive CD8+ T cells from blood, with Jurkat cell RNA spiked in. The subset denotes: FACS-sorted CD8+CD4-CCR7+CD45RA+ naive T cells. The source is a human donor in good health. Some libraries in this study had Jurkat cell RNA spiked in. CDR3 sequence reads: CASSQTGNEQFF. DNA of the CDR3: TGTGCCAGCAGCCAGACTGGTAATGAGCAGTTCTTC.